This T cell receptor beta chain was profiled in a study of T-cell memory formation after mild COVID-19. Study overall: TCR clusters were mostly confined to one donor each.

The V segment lost 6 bases and the J segment 0 bases; nucleotides outside the gene matches: 16. The CDR3 runs 19 residues. Germline V gene data show CDR1 as DFQATT and CDR2 as SNEGSKA (reference sequence). The TCR alpha and TCR beta cDNA libraries, bearing sample barcodes and UMIs, were generated by 5'RACE using constant-segment primers. MiXCR was run by TCRdb on the 5' RACE reads, yielding one entry per CDR3 protein. The profile shows fewer than 650,000 distinct CDR3 sequences, roughly a sixth of them singletons. The sequenced sample consisted of PBMCs or a T cell subset sorted from them (not recorded which). The chain employs TRBV20-1 and TRBJ2-1, with 11 nucleotides matching TRBD2. This clonotype was sampled from an adult woman who had mild COVID-19 (a few samples of this study predate the infection). Cell type and time point are not known. For the CDR3, the DNA is TGCAGTGCCCGGGGAGGGCTAGCGGGGGGCCTTACCTCCTACAATGAGCAGTTCTTC. This encodes CSARGGLAGGLTSYNEQFF.